The entry below gives a single TCR beta chain sequence along with its context. The antigen remains unidentified. Measured with immunoSEQ multiplex PCR; TCRdb has only the in-frame clones, and not every one. The table includes nearly 110,000 clones, 80% to 90% detected once. This specimen comes from a study of graft-versus-host responses after intestinal transplantation. As for the study in general: As for transplant type, recipients had multivisceral, liver-intestinal, or isolated intestinal grafts. Broader study findings: An association linked early post-transplant HvG declines with peak circulating GvH clone levels. GvH clones occurred in recipient marrow; some first appeared in ileum or blood.

The V and J ends lost 0 bases and 5 bases respectively, with 16 bases between them. From germline, CDR1 is LGHNA and CDR2 YNFKEQ. This CDR3 has 16 residues. This sequence joins TRBV4-2 and TRBJ2-5, with a weak D call TRBD2 (6 bases). This specimen consisted of unstimulated CD4+ T cells sorted from spleen or lymph node cells, obtained before transplant. The clonotype originates from a human donor who was the organ donor for an intestinal transplant. The DNA of the CDR3 is TGTGCCAGCAGCCAAGATAGGGACTTAGCAGGGGAGACCCAGTACTTC. Encoded protein: CASSQDRDLAGETQYF.